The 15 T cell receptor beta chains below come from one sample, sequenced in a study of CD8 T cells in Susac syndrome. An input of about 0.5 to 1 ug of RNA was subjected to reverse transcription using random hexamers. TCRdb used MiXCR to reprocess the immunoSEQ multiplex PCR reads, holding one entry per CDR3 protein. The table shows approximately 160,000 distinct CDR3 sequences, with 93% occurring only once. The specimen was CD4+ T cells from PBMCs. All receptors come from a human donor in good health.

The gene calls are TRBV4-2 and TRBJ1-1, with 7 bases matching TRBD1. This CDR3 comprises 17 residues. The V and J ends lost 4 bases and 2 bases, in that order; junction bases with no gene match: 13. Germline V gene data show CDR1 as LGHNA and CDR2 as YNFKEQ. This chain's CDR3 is CASSRLPGQSLNTEAFF. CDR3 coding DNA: TGTGCCAGCAGCCGCTTACCGGGACAGTCCCTTAACACTGAAGCTTTCTTT.

The CDR3 nucleotides are TGCAGCGTTGAAGACGTCGACTTCCAAGGGCATGGCTACACCTTC. Translated, it gives CSVEDVDFQGHGYTF. V usage is TRBV29-1 and J usage is TRBJ1-2; D is unclear. Trimming removed 0 bases from V and 6 bases from J, with 17 bases in between. This CDR3 has 15 residues. Germline CDR1 is SQVTM and CDR2 is ANQGSEA.

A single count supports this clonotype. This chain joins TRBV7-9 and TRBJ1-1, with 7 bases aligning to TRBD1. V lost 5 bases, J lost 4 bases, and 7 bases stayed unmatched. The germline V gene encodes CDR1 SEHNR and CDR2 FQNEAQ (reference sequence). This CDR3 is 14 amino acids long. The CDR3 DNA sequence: TGTGCCAGCAGCGTACAGGGGTTGAGCACTGAAGCTTTCTTT. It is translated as CASSVQGLSTEAFF.

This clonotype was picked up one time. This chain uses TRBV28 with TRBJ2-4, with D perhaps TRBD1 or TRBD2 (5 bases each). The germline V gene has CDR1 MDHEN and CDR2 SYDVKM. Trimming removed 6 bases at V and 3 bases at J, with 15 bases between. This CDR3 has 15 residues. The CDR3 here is CASSRGDGYKNIQYF. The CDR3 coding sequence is TGTGCCAGCAGCCGAGGGGACGGATACAAAAACATTCAGTACTTC.

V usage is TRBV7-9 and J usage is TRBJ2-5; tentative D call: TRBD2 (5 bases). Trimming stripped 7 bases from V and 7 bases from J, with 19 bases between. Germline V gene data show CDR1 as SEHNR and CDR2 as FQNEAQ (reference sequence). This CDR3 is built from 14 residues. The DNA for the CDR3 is TGTGCCAGCATCCCACAGACTGTCAGCGGGACCCAGTACTTC. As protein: CASIPQTVSGTQYF. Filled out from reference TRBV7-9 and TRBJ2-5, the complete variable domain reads DTGVSQNPRHKITKRGQNVTFRCDPISEHNRLYWYRQTLGQGPEFLTYFQNEAQLEKSRLLSDRFSAERPKGSFSTLEIQRTEQGDSAMYLCASIPQTVSGTQYFGPGTRLLVL.

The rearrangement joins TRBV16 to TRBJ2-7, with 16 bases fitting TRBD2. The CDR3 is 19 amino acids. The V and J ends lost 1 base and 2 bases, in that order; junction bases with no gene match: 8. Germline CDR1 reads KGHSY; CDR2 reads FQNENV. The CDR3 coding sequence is TGTGCCAGCAGCCAATGGGGGACTAGCGGGGGGGCCACAACCTACGAGCAGTACTTC. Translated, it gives CASSQWGTSGGATTYEQYF.

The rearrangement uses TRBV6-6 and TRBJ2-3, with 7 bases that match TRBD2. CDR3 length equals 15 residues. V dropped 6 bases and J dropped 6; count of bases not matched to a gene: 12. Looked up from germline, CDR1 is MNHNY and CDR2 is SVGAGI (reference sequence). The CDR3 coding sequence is TGTGCCAGCAGGCGCCTGGGCGGGGGTGGGGATACGCAGTATTTT. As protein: CASRRLGGGGDTQYF.

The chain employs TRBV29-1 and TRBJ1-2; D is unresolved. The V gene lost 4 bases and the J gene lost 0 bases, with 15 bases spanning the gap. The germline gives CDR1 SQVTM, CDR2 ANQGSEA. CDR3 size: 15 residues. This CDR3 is CSVGWAGVTNYGYTF. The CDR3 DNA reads TGCAGCGTTGGGTGGGCAGGAGTCACTAACTATGGCTACACCTTC.

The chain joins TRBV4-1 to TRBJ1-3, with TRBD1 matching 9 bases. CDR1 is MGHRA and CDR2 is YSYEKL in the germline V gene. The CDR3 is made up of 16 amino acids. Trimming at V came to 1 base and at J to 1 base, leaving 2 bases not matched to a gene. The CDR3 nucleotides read TGCGCCAGCAGCCAAGGGGACAGGGCTTCTGGAAACACCATATATTTT. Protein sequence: CASSQGDRASGNTIYF.

Here the CDR3 reads CASRPGQGNYGYTF. For the CDR3, the DNA is TGTGCCAGCAGACCGGGACAGGGGAACTATGGCTACACCTTC. The V gene is TRBV11-1, the J gene TRBJ1-2; 10 positions match TRBD1. Germline V gives CDR1 SGHAT, CDR2 FQDESV (reference sequence). This CDR3 comprises 14 residues. V shed 6 bases, J shed 2 bases, and the junction held 3 bases outside the gene matches.

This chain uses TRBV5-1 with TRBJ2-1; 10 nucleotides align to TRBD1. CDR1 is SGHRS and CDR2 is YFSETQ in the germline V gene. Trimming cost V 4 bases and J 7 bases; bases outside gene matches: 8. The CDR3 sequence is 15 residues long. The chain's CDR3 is CASSIRQGAGNEQFF. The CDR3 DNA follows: TGCGCCAGCAGCATAAGACAGGGGGCGGGGAATGAGCAGTTCTTC.

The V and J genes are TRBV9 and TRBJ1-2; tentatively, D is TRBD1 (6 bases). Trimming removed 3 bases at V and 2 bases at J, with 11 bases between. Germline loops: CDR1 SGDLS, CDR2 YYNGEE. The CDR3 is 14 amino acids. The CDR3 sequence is CASSARQENYGYTF. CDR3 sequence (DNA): TGTGCCAGCAGCGCGAGACAGGAAAACTATGGCTACACCTTC.

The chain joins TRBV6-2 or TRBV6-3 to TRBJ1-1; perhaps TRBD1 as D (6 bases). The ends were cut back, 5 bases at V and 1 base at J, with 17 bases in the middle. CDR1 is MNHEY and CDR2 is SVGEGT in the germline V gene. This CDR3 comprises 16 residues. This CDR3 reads CASSKTQGWPNTEAFF. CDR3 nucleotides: TGTGCCAGCAGTAAGACTCAGGGGTGGCCGAACACTGAAGCTTTCTTT.

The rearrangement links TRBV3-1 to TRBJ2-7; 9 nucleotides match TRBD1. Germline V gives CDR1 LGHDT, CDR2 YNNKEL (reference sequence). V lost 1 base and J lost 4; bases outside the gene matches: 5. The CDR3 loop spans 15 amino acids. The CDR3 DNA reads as TGTGCCAGCAGCCAAGGAACGACAGGGGGGTACGAGCAGTACTTC. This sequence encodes CASSQGTTGGYEQYF.

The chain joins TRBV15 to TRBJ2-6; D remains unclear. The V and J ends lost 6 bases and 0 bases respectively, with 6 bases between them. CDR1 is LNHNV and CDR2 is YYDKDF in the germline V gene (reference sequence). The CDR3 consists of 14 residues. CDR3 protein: CATSLNSGANVLTF. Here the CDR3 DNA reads TGTGCCACCAGTCTCAACTCTGGGGCCAACGTCCTGACTTTC.